Listed below are T cell receptor beta chains from one sample, sequenced in a study of blood T cell repertoires in COVID-19. The assay was immunoSEQ multiplex PCR, and TCRdb's table has in-frame clones only and misses some. The sample shows 170,000 or so clones, about 87% of them seen only once. The specimen was peripheral blood. The source is a woman aged 70-85 years with COVID-19, enrolled during active disease. CDR3s include the opening cysteine and the closing phenylalanine or tryptophan. A D gene is named only where the DNA matches it firmly. Size is stated for part of the rows, as once, few or many counts, or as a class when the clone is expanded.

v_gene,abundance,j_gene,d_gene,CDR3nt,CDR3aa
TRBV7-2,-,TRBJ1-4,-,TGTGCCAGCAGCTTAGCGCGGACAACAACAACTAATGAAAAACTGTTTTTT,CASSLARTTTTNEKLFF
TRBV27,few,TRBJ2-7,TRBD2,TGTGCCAGCAGTTTCCGGGAGGGACTCTACGAGCAGTACTTC,CASSFREGLYEQYF
TRBV30,-,TRBJ2-1,-,TGTGCCCGAAACCGGGGACTTGCCGACAATGAGCAGTTCTTC,CARNRGLADNEQFF
TRBV19,-,TRBJ2-7,TRBD2,TGTGCCAGTAGTGTCGGGAGGGGTTACGAGCAGTACTTC,CASSVGRGYEQYF
TRBV4-1,-,TRBJ1-1,-,TGCGCCAGCAGCCAAGATCTAGGCGTTTATAACACTGAAGCTTTCTTT,CASSQDLGVYNTEAFF
TRBV19,-,TRBJ2-1,TRBD2,TGTGCCAGTAGTTTGGGACTAGCGGGCTCCTACAATGAGCAGTTCTTC,CASSLGLAGSYNEQFF
TRBV5-1,-,TRBJ2-7,TRBD1,TGCGCCAGCGAGCCGACAGGGGGCTTGTACGAGCAGTACTTC,CASEPTGGLYEQYF
TRBV7-9,-,TRBJ1-6,TRBD1,TGTGCCAGCAGTTCGATGACAGGGAAGATTTCACCCCTCCACTTT,CASSSMTGKISPLHF
TRBV19,-,TRBJ1-5,-,TGTGCCAGTAGTATAGGACAGGCTGCCCAGCCCCAGCATTTT,CASSIGQAAQPQHF
TRBV27,-,TRBJ2-3,-,TGTGCCAGCAGTTCTAAAGGGAGGGATACGCAGTATTTT,CASSSKGRDTQYF
TRBV27,once,TRBJ2-4,-,TGTGCCAGCAGTTTCCTTGCGAGCCAAAACATTCAGTACTTC,CASSFLASQNIQYF
TRBV11-1,-,TRBJ1-1,-,TGTGCCAGCAGTCGTGGAAGGGGGGAAGCTTTCTTT,CASSRGRGEAFF
TRBV4-2,-,TRBJ2-3,TRBD2,TGTGCCAGCGGTCGTACGCTAGCGGGAACAGATACGCAGTATTTT,CASGRTLAGTDTQYF
TRBV7-2,-,TRBJ2-7,-,TGTGCCAGCAGCCCCAGAAGTAGCGGAACCTACGAGCAGTACTTC,CASSPRSSGTYEQYF
TRBV4-1,-,TRBJ2-3,TRBD2,TGCGCCAGCAGCCCGAGATTTAGACTAGCGGGAGATACGCAGTATTTT,CASSPRFRLAGDTQYF
TRBV10-3,-,TRBJ1-2,TRBD1,TGTGCCACCGGGACAGGGAGTGGCTACACCTTC,CATGTGSGYTF
TRBV5-6,-,TRBJ2-1,TRBD2,TGTGCCAGCAGCGCTCTCTATGCGGGGGAGGAGCAGTTCTTC,CASSALYAGEEQFF
TRBV29-1,-,TRBJ2-7,-,TGCAGCGTTGAAGATCTAGTCCCGGGCGAGCAGTACTTC,CSVEDLVPGEQYF
TRBV7-3,-,TRBJ1-3,-,TGTGCCAGCAGCCCTACAGTGGGCGGAAACACCATATATTTT,CASSPTVGGNTIYF
TRBV30,-,TRBJ1-5,-,TGTGCCTCCCGGGACAAGAGCAATCAGCCCCAGCATTTT,CASRDKSNQPQHF
TRBV7-9,-,TRBJ2-7,TRBD2,TGTGCCAGCAGCCTAGGGACTAGCGGGAGTTCCGAGCAGTACTTC,CASSLGTSGSSEQYF
TRBV6-5,-,TRBJ2-6,-,TGTGCCAGCAGGGACTCAGCCAACGTCCTGACTTTC,CASRDSANVLTF
TRBV28,-,TRBJ1-5,TRBD1,TGTGCCAGCAGCCCGACAGGGGGCTTAGGCAATCAGCCCCAGCATTTT,CASSPTGGLGNQPQHF
TRBV18,-,TRBJ2-1,TRBD2,TGTGCCAGCTCACCACAGGAGAGCGGGATTCACAATGAGCAGTTCTTC,CASSPQESGIHNEQFF
TRBV6-2/TRBV6-3,-,TRBJ2-1,-,TGTGCCAGCAGTTACGCAGACTCTTATGGGTCCTACAATGAGCAGTTCTTC,CASSYADSYGSYNEQFF
TRBV5-1,-,TRBJ2-7,TRBD1,TGCGCCAGCAGCCCCCAGACAGGGGGCTACGAGCAGTACTTC,CASSPQTGGYEQYF
TRBV9,once,TRBJ2-1,-,TGTGCCAGCAGCGTAGCGGGTGAAACCTACAATGAGCAGTTCTTC,CASSVAGETYNEQFF
TRBV2,once,TRBJ1-5,TRBD1,TGTGCCAGCCAGGGGGCCCTTCCCGGACCCCAGCATTTT,CASQGALPGPQHF
TRBV5-4,-,TRBJ1-2,TRBD1,TGTGCCAGCAGCTTTCTGGGACAGGGGGCTAACTATGGCTACACCTTC,CASSFLGQGANYGYTF
TRBV7-3,-,TRBJ2-3,TRBD2,TGTGCCAGCAGCTCTCATCCCGCTAGCGGGTTAAAAGGTCCAGATACGCAGTATTTT,CASSSHPASGLKGPDTQYF